The 12 T cell receptor beta chains presented below share a single source sample, sequenced in a study of T cell repertoires in cytomegalovirus infection. TCRdb processed the reads anew with MiXCR; each CDR3 protein has one entry. The sample lists about 830,000 distinct CDR3 sequences, about 31% occurring once. These receptors are not linked to any known antigen. This specimen was cultured CD8+ T cells from PBMCs, taken from culture after CMV antigen stimulation. Receptor source: a human donor in good health (CMV status not recorded). Some clones in this sample may be carry-over from other donors' samples.

The V gene is TRBV9, the J gene TRBJ1-5, with D possibly matching TRBD1 (5 bases). This CDR3 has 15 residues. V dropped 3 bases and J dropped 1 base, with 11 bases sitting between them. Germline V gene lookup returns CDR1 SGDLS and CDR2 YYNGEE. The CDR3 bases are TGTGCCAGCAGCGGCCAGGGAGGGAGCAATCAGCCCCAGCATTTT. It yields the protein CASSGQGGSNQPQHF. Drawing the rest from reference TRBV9 and TRBJ1-5, the complete variable domain is DSGVTQTPKHLITATGQRVTLRCSPRSGDLSVYWYQQSLDQGLQFLIQYYNGEERAKGNILERFSAQQFPDLHSELNLSSLELGDSALYFCASSGQGGSNQPQHFGDGTRLSIL.

CDR3 nucleotides: TGTGCCAGCAGCTTAGCCGGGACAGGGGGCCCGACTGAAGCTTTCTTT. It translates to CASSLAGTGGPTEAFF. The chain has TRBV7-4 and TRBJ1-1, with 12 bases aligning to TRBD1. The length of the CDR3 is 16 residues. Germline CDR1 SGHVT, CDR2 SQSDAQ. V shed 0 bases and J 5 bases; nucleotides not matched to a gene: 4.

This clonotype was seen a few times. This chain uses TRBV7-9 with TRBJ2-7; unclear D gene. V lost 1 base to trimming and J lost 2 bases, with 9 bases between them. The CDR3 runs to 14 residues. CDR1 is SEHNR, CDR2 FQNEAQ, per germline (reference sequence). The CDR3 DNA follows: TGTGCCAGCAGCTTAGGTGGTTCGGCCTACGAGCAGTACTTC. Its translation is CASSLGGSAYEQYF.

The rearrangement joins TRBV7-9 to TRBJ1-2, with D possibly being TRBD1 (6 bases). Germline V gives CDR1 SEHNR, CDR2 FQNEAQ (reference sequence). The CDR3 consists of 15 residues. V dropped 5 bases and J dropped 4 bases, with 17 bases sitting between them. The CDR3 sequence: CASSLPETGPYGYTF. CDR3 coding DNA: TGTGCCAGCAGCCTACCCGAGACAGGCCCCTATGGCTACACCTTC.

There are a few counts of this clonotype. The genes are TRBV11-2 and TRBJ2-2, with TRBD2 identical over 12 bases. The length of the CDR3 is 16 residues. The J segment lost 0 bases and the V segment lost 5 bases, leaving 1 base of the junction unmatched. CDR1 is SGHAT and CDR2 is FQNNGV in the germline V gene. The CDR3 here is CASSPSGGANTGELFF. CDR3 coding DNA: TGTGCCAGCAGCCCTAGCGGGGGGGCGAACACCGGGGAGCTGTTTTTT. Combining the CDR3 with reference TRBV11-2 and TRBJ2-2 gives the whole variable domain EAGVAQSPRYKIIEKRQSVAFWCNPISGHATLYWYQQILGQGPKLLIQFQNNGVVDDSQLPKDRFSAERLKGVDSTLKIQPAKLEDSAVYLCASSPSGGANTGELFFGEGSRLTVL.

The chain recombines TRBV15 with TRBJ1-3; unclear D gene. Germline V gene sequence: CDR1 LNHNV, CDR2 YYDKDF (reference sequence). CDR3 length: 16 residues. Trimming cost V 9 bases and J 0 bases, with 18 bases left between them. CDR3 nucleotide sequence: TGTGCCACGAAACAGCTTACTCAGAGCTCTGGAAACACCATATATTTT. Protein product: CATKQLTQSSGNTIYF.

This clonotype was observed a few times. The chain is built from TRBV6-5 and TRBJ2-2; D possibly corresponds to TRBD1 (6 bases). In germline, CDR1 is MNHEY, CDR2 SVGAGI. Trimming removed 4 bases from V and 7 bases from J, with 10 bases in between. CDR3 length: 13 amino acids. In DNA, the CDR3 is TGTGCCAGCAGTTCCACAGGGAACGGGGAGCTGTTTTTT. Encoded protein: CASSSTGNGELFF.

This rearrangement joins TRBV27 to TRBJ1-1; 7 positions agree with TRBD1. CDR3 size: 14 residues. Germline loops: CDR1 MNHEY, CDR2 SMNVEV (reference sequence). The V segment lost 6 bases and the J segment 0 bases; nucleotides outside the gene matches: 4. Here the CDR3 reads CASREGQMNTEAFF. The CDR3, as DNA: TGTGCCAGCAGGGAGGGACAGATGAACACTGAAGCTTTCTTT.

The chain joins TRBV12-3 or TRBV12-4 to TRBJ1-2; a weak D match, TRBD1 (5 bases). Deletions cut 4 bases from V and 8 bases from J, with 11 bases between. This CDR3 region has 12 residues. The CDR3 loop is CASSWGVLGYTF. CDR3 bases: TGTGCCAGCAGTTGGGGGGTCTTAGGCTACACCTTC.

This clonotype was observed at least ten times. J is TRBJ2-3 and V is TRBV4-3; TRBD2 matches at 7 bases. J gave up 3 bases and V 3 bases, and 9 bases lay outside the gene matches. The V gene's germline CDR1 is LGHNA and CDR2 YSLEER. This CDR3 region has 16 residues. Here the CDR3 DNA reads TGCGCCAGCAGCCAGGAAGCGGGGTGGGTTACAGATACGCAGTATTTT. It encodes CASSQEAGWVTDTQYF.

The chain carries TRBV7-4 and TRBJ1-1; a weak D match, TRBD1 (5 bases). Per the germline V gene, CDR1 is SGHVT and CDR2 is SQSDAQ. The CDR3 contains 15 residues. V lost 6 bases, J lost 2 bases, and 16 bases lay in between. The CDR3 DNA reads TGTGCCAGCAGGGGGGAGGGTGCCCCCAACACTGAAGCTTTCTTT. This gives the protein CASRGEGAPNTEAFF.

This clonotype was observed at least ten times. J is TRBJ2-6 and V is TRBV19, with D unresolved. Trimming took off 1 base at V and 0 bases at J, with 7 bases between the two ends. The CDR3 loop spans 16 amino acids. Germline-derived CDR1 and CDR2 are LNHDA and SQIVND (reference sequence). In DNA form, the CDR3 reads TGTGCCAGTAGTATAGTTAGGACCTCTGGGGCCAACGTCCTGACTTTC. Encoded protein: CASSIVRTSGANVLTF.